Below, 18 T cell receptor beta chains from the same sample are listed, as sequenced in a study of PD-1 blockade in classical Hodgkin lymphoma. Time point denoted: cycle 4 day 1 (C4D1), after about 6 weeks of nivolumab. Every patient experienced relapse after autologous stem cell transplantation, and brentuximab vedotin exposure varied. Here immunoSEQ multiplex PCR was the method, and the copy in TCRdb shows in-frame clones only, minus some. The sample carries more than 20,000 clones, more than 70% recorded once. Sample: peripheral blood mononuclear cells (PBMCs), taken before the fourth cycle of nivolumab. The receptor set was obtained from a human donor with classical Hodgkin lymphoma.

CDR3 sequence: CASSVEDQAGYYEQYF. Here the CDR3 DNA reads TGTGCCAGCAGCGTAGAGGATCAGGCGGGATACTACGAGCAGTACTTC. V gene TRBV9 combines with J gene TRBJ2-7; tentatively, D is TRBD2 (6 bases). Trimming took 0 bases from V and 3 from J, leaving 16 bases between them. The CDR3 covers 16 residues. Germline V CDR1 and CDR2: SGDLS, YYNGEE.

V and J are TRBV10-3 and TRBJ2-1; 7 nucleotides line up with TRBD2. The CDR3 consists of 12 residues. J was trimmed by 10 bases and V by 2 bases; bases with no gene match: 2. CDR1 and CDR2 from the germline V gene are ENHRY and SYGVKD. In DNA form, the CDR3 reads TGTGCCATCAGTGAGGCGGGGGTCGAGCAGTTCTTC. This codes for CAISEAGVEQFF.

The gene calls are TRBV5-4 and TRBJ2-1; 8 bases align to TRBD2. The germline V gene has CDR1 SGHNT and CDR2 YYREEE (reference sequence). Losses at the gene ends were 2 bases for V and 5 bases for J; bases not matched to a gene: 6. This CDR3 is built from 15 residues. The CDR3 DNA is TGTGCCAGCAGCTTTGATGCGGGGGGCCACAATGAGCAGTTCTTC. Amino acids: CASSFDAGGHNEQFF.

J is TRBJ2-7 and V is TRBV6-6; 7 bases match TRBD2. The trim removed 6 bases at V and 0 bases at J, leaving 8 bases unmatched. CDR1 MNHNY and CDR2 SVGAGI come from the germline V gene (reference sequence). The CDR3 is 15 residues long. CDR3 sequence (DNA): TGTGCCAGCAGCTCGCCAGGACTAGGCTCCTACGAGCAGTACTTC. Protein product: CASSSPGLGSYEQYF.

This clone was detected a few times. This chain joins TRBV7-2 and TRBJ2-2; D is perhaps TRBD2 (6 bases). V lost 3 bases, J lost 0 bases, and 8 bases lay in between. CDR1 is SGHTA, CDR2 FQGNSA, per germline. The CDR3 extends over 15 amino acids. CDR3 in amino acids: CASSLQRANTGELFF. The CDR3 coding sequence is TGTGCCAGCAGCTTGCAGCGGGCGAACACCGGGGAGCTGTTTTTT.

This chain connects TRBV5-1 to TRBJ2-7; D might be TRBD2 (5 bases). V was clipped by 1 base and J by 6 bases, with 29 bases between them. This CDR3 region has 19 residues. Germline CDR1 and CDR2: SGHRS and YFSETQ. CDR3 in amino acids: CASSLLGLTPAFSEGEQYF. As DNA, the CDR3 is TGCGCCAGCAGCTTGTTAGGACTCACTCCGGCTTTCTCTGAGGGCGAGCAGTACTTC.

Comments on this clone: Other DNA sequences in this sample translate to the same CDR3. V is TRBV5-1 and J is TRBJ1-3; no definite D call. This CDR3 spans 14 amino acids. Germline V lookup: CDR1 SGHRS, CDR2 YFSETQ. The ends were cut back, 0 bases at V and 0 bases at J, with 4 bases in the middle. CDR3 coding DNA: TGCGCCAGCAGCTTGGGTAGCTCTGGAAACACCATATATTTT. This gives the protein CASSLGSSGNTIYF.

The V gene is TRBV11-2, the J gene TRBJ2-6, with D possibly TRBD1 on 6 matching bases. Germline CDR1 and CDR2: SGHAT and FQNNGV. The V gene lost 5 bases and the J gene lost 5 bases, with 22 bases spanning the gap. This CDR3 is built from 18 residues. The CDR3: CASSGDIKQQSRANVLTF. In DNA form, the CDR3 reads TGTGCCAGCAGCGGGGACATAAAGCAACAAAGTCGGGCCAACGTCCTGACTTTC. Looking up the rest from reference TRBV11-2 and TRBJ2-6 gives the full variable domain: EAGVAQSPRYKIIEKRQSVAFWCNPISGHATLYWYQQILGQGPKLLIQFQNNGVVDDSQLPKDRFSAERLKGVDSTLKIQPAKLEDSAVYLCASSGDIKQQSRANVLTFGAGSRLTVL.

This clone has just a few counts. The chain recombines TRBV10-3 with TRBJ1-2; D is undetermined. CDR1 is ENHRY and CDR2 is SYGVKD in the germline V gene. Trimming cost V 6 bases and J 5 bases, with 22 bases left between them. The CDR3 covers 16 residues. CDR3 sequence: CAISSNPGKLSYGYTF. The CDR3 coding sequence is TGTGCCATCAGCTCAAATCCGGGAAAATTATCGTATGGCTACACCTTC.

J is TRBJ2-7 and V is TRBV5-6; D unresolved. This CDR3 has 15 amino acids. V lost 3 bases and J 4 bases, leaving 17 bases between the germline ends. Germline V gene lookup returns CDR1 SGHDT and CDR2 YYEEEE. This chain's CDR3 is CASSSDLFSSYEQYF. The CDR3 coding sequence is TGTGCCAGCAGCTCGGACCTCTTTAGTTCGTACGAGCAGTACTTC.

V is TRBV9 and J is TRBJ2-1, with D tentatively TRBD1 or TRBD2 (6 bases each). CDR3 length: 15 amino acids. V dropped 0 bases and J dropped 4 bases, with 11 bases sitting between them. Germline V lookup: CDR1 SGDLS, CDR2 YYNGEE. CDR3 sequence (DNA): TGTGCCAGCAGCGTAGCGGGGGCGATGTACAATGAGCAGTTCTTC. Translated: CASSVAGAMYNEQFF.

The J gene is TRBJ2-7, the V gene TRBV18, with a tentative D call TRBD2 (6 bases). V was trimmed by 0 bases and J by 2 bases, leaving 11 bases between them. The CDR3 sequence is 15 residues long. Looked up from germline, CDR1 is KGHSH and CDR2 is LQKENI. CDR3 region: CASSPPGLAPYEQYF. The DNA of the CDR3 is TGTGCCAGCTCACCACCGGGACTTGCACCCTACGAGCAGTACTTC.

This clone was observed a few times. Other DNA sequences from this sample encode an identical CDR3 as well. The chain employs TRBV18 and TRBJ2-7, with TRBD1 matching over 8 bases. The CDR3 extends over 14 amino acids. The ends lost 3 bases at V and 1 base at J; junction bases unmatched: 2. Germline loops: CDR1 KGHSH, CDR2 LQKENI. The CDR3 coding sequence is TGTGCCAGCTCACCTGGACAGGGTTCCTACGAGCAGTACTTC. Protein sequence: CASSPGQGSYEQYF.

CDR3 sequence: CASSDGYRGSQYF. CDR3 DNA sequence: TGTGCCAGCAGTGATGGCTACCGTGGGTCCCAGTACTTC. V usage is TRBV2 and J usage is TRBJ2-5; D is unclear. Per the germline V gene, CDR1 is SNHLY and CDR2 is FYNNEI. The CDR3 consists of 13 residues. The V gene lost 3 bases and the J gene lost 9 bases, with 14 bases spanning the gap.

This rearrangement joins TRBV21-1 to TRBJ1-6; TRBD1 reflects the table's D call only, with no check against the DNA. TRBV21-1 is a documented pseudogene. The CDR3 contains 12 residues. CDR3 amino acids: CASSKMTYPLHF. CDR3 coding DNA: TGTGCCAGCAGCAAAATGACATATCCCCTCCACTTT.

The chain uses TRBV11-3 and TRBJ2-2; TRBD1 matches at 8 bases. Germline CDR1 and CDR2: SGHNT and YENEEA. The CDR3 covers 14 residues. With V trimmed by 5 bases and J by 5 bases, 4 bases remained unmatched. The CDR3: CASSLTGVTGELFF. CDR3 nucleotides: TGTGCCAGCAGCCTGACAGGGGTGACCGGGGAGCTGTTTTTT.

This clone has only one observation. The V call is TRBV5-5, the J call TRBJ2-6; D is possibly TRBD2 (6 bases). Per the germline V gene, CDR1 is SGHKS and CDR2 is YYEKEE (reference sequence). With 4 bases removed from V and 3 bases from J, the gap between germline ends came to 14 bases. The CDR3 sequence is 16 residues long. In DNA, the CDR3 is TGTGCCAGCAGCCTCCCCCGGGGACTTGGGGCCAACGTCCTGACTTTC. It specifies CASSLPRGLGANVLTF.

The chain uses TRBV11-2 and TRBJ1-2; tentatively, D is TRBD1 (5 bases). This CDR3 region has 14 residues. Trimming removed 0 bases at V and 4 bases at J, with 9 bases between. Germline lookup yields CDR1 SGHAT and CDR2 FQNNGV. The CDR3 protein is CASSLDRVSYGYTF. CDR3 sequence (DNA): TGTGCCAGCAGCTTAGACAGGGTGAGCTATGGCTACACCTTC.